The next 5 T cell receptor beta chains were all read from a single sample in a study of spatial heterogeneity in lung cancer. Time point defined: blood at routine non-recurrence follow-up after resection. Sequencing covered unsorted whole RNA taken from tumor, nontumor lung or frozen PBMC. TCRdb analysed the 5' RACE reads with MiXCR anew, one entry per CDR3 protein. The table shows about 30,000 distinct CDR3 sequences, with around 5.8% occurring only once. Sequenced here: PBMCs, sampled at follow-up. The origin of the receptors is a male donor with early-stage non-small cell lung cancer.

This sequence joins TRBV25-1 and TRBJ2-1, with 13 positions matching TRBD2. The J segment lost 0 bases and the V segment lost 4 bases, leaving 9 bases of the junction unmatched. The CDR3 sequence is 19 residues long. Germline CDR1 MGHDK, CDR2 SYGVNS. The CDR3 sequence is CASSAREGLAGSSYNEQFF. In DNA, the CDR3 is TGTGCCAGCAGTGCCCGCGAGGGACTAGCGGGAAGCTCCTACAATGAGCAGTTCTTC.

This chain uses TRBV6-5 with TRBJ1-1, with a tentative D call TRBD1 (6 bases). The CDR3 loop spans 14 amino acids. Trimming removed 6 bases at V and 8 bases at J, with 19 bases between. Germline lookup yields CDR1 MNHEY and CDR2 SVGAGI. As DNA, the CDR3 is TGTGCCAGCAGGCGTAATAGGGGGGACAACGAAGCTTTCTTT. Translated: CASRRNRGDNEAFF.

In this sample, this clonotype turned up many times. The J gene is TRBJ1-1, the V gene TRBV6-5; D not resolved. Trimming took 8 bases from V and 1 from J, leaving 8 bases between them. The CDR3 spans 12 residues. The germline V gene has CDR1 MNHEY and CDR2 SVGAGI. CDR3 in DNA: TGTGCCAGCTTTAAAAGGAACACTGAAGCTTTCTTT. This sequence encodes CASFKRNTEAFF.

This clonotype was seen many times. V usage is TRBV7-3 and J usage is TRBJ2-3; D call uncertain. Trimming pared 3 bases from V and 2 bases from J, leaving 6 bases between. The CDR3 is 13 residues long. Germline loops: CDR1 SGHTA, CDR2 FQGTGA. CDR3 loop: CASSLGSTDTQYF. CDR3 coding DNA: TGTGCCAGCAGCTTGGGTTCCACAGATACGCAGTATTTT.

This clonotype was counted many times. This chain links TRBV5-4 with TRBJ1-5; TRBD1 matches at 10 bases. V lost 4 bases and J lost 5; bases outside the gene matches: 12. Per germline, CDR1 SGHNT and CDR2 YYREEE (reference sequence). The CDR3 loop spans 17 amino acids. The CDR3 spells CASSHPPGQGYYQPQHF. DNA of the CDR3: TGTGCCAGCAGCCACCCCCCGGGACAGGGGTATTATCAGCCCCAGCATTTT. The full variable domain, its missing parts supplied by reference TRBV5-4 and TRBJ1-5, is ETGVTQSPTHLIKTRGQQVTLRCSSQSGHNTVSWYQQALGQGPQFIFQYYREEENGRGNFPPRFSGLQFPNYSSELNVNALELDDSALYLCASSHPPGQGYYQPQHFGDGTRLSIL.